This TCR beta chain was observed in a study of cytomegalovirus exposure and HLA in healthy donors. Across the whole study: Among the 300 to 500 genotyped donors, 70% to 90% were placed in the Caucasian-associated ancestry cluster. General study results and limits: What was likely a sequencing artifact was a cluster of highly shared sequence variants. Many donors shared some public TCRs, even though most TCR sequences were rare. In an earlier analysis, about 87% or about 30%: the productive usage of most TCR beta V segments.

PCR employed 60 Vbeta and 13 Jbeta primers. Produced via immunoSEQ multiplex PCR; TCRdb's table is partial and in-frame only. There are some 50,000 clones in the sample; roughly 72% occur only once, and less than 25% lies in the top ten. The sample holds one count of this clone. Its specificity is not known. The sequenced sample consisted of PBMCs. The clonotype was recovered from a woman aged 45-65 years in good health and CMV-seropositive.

The DNA for the CDR3 is TGTGCCATCAGCGGCAGGGGTACCGGTGTGGAGTACGAGCAGTACTTC. Translation gives CAISGRGTGVEYEQYF. The chain couples TRBV10-3 to TRBJ2-7; weak D call: TRBD1 (6 bases). V lost 6 bases and J 4 bases, leaving 22 bases between the germline ends. Germline-derived CDR1 and CDR2 are ENHRY and SYGVKD. This CDR3 region has 16 residues.